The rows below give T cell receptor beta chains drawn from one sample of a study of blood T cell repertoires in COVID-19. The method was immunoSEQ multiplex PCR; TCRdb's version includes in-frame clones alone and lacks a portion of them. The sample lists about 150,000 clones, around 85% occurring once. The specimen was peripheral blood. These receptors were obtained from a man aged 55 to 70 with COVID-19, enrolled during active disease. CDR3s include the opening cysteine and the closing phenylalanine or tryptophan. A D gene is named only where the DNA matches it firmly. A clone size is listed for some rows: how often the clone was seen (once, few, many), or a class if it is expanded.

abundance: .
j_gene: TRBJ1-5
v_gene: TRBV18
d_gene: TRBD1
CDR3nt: TGTGCCAGCTCACCATTTGGGACAGGGAATAGCAATCAGCCCCAGCATTTT
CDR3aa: CASSPFGTGNSNQPQHF

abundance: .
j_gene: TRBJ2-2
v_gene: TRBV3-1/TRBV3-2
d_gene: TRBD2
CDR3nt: TGTGCCAGCAGCCCACGGGGACTAGCGGGCTCGAACACCGGGGAGCTGTTTTTT
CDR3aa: CASSPRGLAGSNTGELFF

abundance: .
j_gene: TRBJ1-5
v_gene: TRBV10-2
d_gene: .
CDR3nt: TGCGCCAGCATGGGCAGCAATCAGCCCCAGCATTTT
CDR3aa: CASMGSNQPQHF

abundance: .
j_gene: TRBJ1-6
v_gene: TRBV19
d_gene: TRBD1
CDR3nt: TGTGCCAGTAACCCCCGACAGGGCAATCATTCACCCCTCCACTTT
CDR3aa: CASNPRQGNHSPLHF

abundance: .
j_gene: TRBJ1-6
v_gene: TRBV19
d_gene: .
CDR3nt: TGTGCCAGTACGGCGGGGGTAAAATCACCCCTCCACTTT
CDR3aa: CASTAGVKSPLHF

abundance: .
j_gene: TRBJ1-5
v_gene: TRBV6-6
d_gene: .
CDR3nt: TGTGCCAGCAGTTACGAGGCAGCGAGCAATCAGCCCCAGCATTTT
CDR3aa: CASSYEAASNQPQHF

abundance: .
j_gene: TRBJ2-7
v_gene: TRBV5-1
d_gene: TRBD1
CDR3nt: TGCGCCAGCAGCTGGGGACAGGGAACCTACGAGCAGTACTTC
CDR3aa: CASSWGQGTYEQYF

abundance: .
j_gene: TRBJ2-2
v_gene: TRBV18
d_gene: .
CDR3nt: TGTGCCAGCTCACCTCCCCAGGAGGGCGGGGAGCTGTTTTTT
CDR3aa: CASSPPQEGGELFF

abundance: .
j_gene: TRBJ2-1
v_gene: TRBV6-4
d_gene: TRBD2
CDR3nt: TGTGCCAGCAGTGACACCGGGGGGTTTGAGCAGTTCTTC
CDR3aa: CASSDTGGFEQFF

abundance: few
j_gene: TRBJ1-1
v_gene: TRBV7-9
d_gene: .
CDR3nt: TGTGCCAGCAGCCTCGGACAGACCACCACTGAAGCTTTCTTT
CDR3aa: CASSLGQTTTEAFF

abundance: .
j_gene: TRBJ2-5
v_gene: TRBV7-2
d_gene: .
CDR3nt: TGTGCCAGCAGCTTAGCGTCGGGGTCTCGAGAGACCCAGTACTTC
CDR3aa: CASSLASGSRETQYF

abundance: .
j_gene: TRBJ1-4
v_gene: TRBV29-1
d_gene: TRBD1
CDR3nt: TGCAGCGTCAGAGGACAGGGGGCAACTAATGAAAAACTGTTTTTT
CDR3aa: CSVRGQGATNEKLFF

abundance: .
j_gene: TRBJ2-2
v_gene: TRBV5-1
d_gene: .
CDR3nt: TGCGCCAGCAGCTTGGAACAGGGTCGAGGGGAGCTGTTTTTT
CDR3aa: CASSLEQGRGELFF

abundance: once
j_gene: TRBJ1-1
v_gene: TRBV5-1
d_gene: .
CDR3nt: TGCGCCAGCAGCCCGGGACACATGAACACTGAAGCTTTCTTT
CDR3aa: CASSPGHMNTEAFF

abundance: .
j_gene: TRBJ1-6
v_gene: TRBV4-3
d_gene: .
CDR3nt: TGCGCCAGCAGCCAAGATGGGGCGGGGAATTCACCCCTCCACTTT
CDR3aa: CASSQDGAGNSPLHF

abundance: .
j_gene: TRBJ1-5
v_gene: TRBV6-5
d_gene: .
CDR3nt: TGTGCCAGCAGTTTGAGACGGGACAATCAGCCCCAGCATTTT
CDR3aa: CASSLRRDNQPQHF

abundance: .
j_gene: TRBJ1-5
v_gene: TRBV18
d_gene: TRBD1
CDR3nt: TGTGCCAGCTCACCAGGGACAGACTATCAGCCCCAGCATTTT
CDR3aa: CASSPGTDYQPQHF

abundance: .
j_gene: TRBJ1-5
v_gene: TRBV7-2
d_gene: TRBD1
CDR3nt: TGTGCCAGCAGCGACCGGGACAGGGGGTTCTTGCAGCCCCAGCATTTT
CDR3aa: CASSDRDRGFLQPQHF

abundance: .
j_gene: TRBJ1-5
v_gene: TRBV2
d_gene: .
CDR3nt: TGTGCCAGCCAGGCCGACGCGAATAGCAATCAGCCCCAGCATTTT
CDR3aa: CASQADANSNQPQHF

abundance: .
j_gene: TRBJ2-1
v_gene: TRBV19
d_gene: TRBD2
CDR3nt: TGTGCCAGGAGGGGACTAGGGGACAATGAGCAGTTCTTC
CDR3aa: CARRGLGDNEQFF

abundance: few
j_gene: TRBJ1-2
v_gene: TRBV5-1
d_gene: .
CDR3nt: TGCGCCAGCAGCTTGGCCTCACCAGGGGCACGCTATGGCTACACCTTC
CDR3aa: CASSLASPGARYGYTF

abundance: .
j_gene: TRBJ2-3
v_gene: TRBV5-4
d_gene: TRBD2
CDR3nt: TGTGCCAGCAGCCATCGGACTAGCGGGCGCACAGATACGCAGTATTTT
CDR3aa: CASSHRTSGRTDTQYF

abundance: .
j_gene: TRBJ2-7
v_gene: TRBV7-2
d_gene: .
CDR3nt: TGTGCCAGCAGCTCGACGCGGCTAGCGTTGAACGAGCAGTACTTC
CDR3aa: CASSSTRLALNEQYF

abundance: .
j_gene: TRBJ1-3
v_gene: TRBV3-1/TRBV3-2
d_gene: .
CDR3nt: TGTGCCAGCAGCTACGGACTGGGGGGAAACACCATATATTTT
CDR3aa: CASSYGLGGNTIYF

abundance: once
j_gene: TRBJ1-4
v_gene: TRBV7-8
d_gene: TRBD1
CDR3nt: TGTGCCAGCAGCTTCCGGGACAGCTCCTTTTCTAATGAAAAACTGTTTTTT
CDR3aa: CASSFRDSSFSNEKLFF

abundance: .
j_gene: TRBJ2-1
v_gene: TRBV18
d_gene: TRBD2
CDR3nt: TGTGCCAGCTCACCACCGGGGACTAGCGGGTACAATGAGCAGTTCTTC
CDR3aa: CASSPPGTSGYNEQFF

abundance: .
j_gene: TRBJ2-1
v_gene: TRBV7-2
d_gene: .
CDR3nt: TGTGCCAGCAGCGGCAGGGGAGGGGTAGGTGACAATGAGCAGTTCTTC
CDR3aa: CASSGRGGVGDNEQFF

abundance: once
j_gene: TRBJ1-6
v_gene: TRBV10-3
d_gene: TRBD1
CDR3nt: TGTGCCATCAGCCCCGCGGGACAGAAGAATTCACCCCTCCACTTT
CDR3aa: CAISPAGQKNSPLHF

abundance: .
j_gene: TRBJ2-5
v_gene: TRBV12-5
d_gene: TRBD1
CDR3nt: TGTGCTAGTGCTCTTGGACAGGGCAGTGAGACCCAGTACTTC
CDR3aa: CASALGQGSETQYF

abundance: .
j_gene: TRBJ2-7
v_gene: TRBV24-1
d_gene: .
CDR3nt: TGTGCCACCAGTGTCGGGGGGCGGAACGAGCAGTACTTC
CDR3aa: CATSVGGRNEQYF

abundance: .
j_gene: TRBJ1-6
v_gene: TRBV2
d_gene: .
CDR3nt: TGTGCCAGCGGGAACGCCGGTGGAGGTTCACCCCTCCACTTT
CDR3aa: CASGNAGGGSPLHF

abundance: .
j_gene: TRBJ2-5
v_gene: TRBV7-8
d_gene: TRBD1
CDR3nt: TGTGCCAGCAGCAGAGGGGGGACAGGGACGGAGACCCAGTACTTC
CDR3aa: CASSRGGTGTETQYF

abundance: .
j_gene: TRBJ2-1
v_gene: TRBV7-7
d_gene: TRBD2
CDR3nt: TGTGCTAGCAGCGCGGGGGGAAATGAGCAGTTCTTC
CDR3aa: CASSAGGNEQFF

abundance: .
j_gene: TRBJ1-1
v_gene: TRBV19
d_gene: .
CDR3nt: TGTGCCAGTACCCATCTAGGCGTGAACACTGAAGCTTTCTTT
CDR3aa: CASTHLGVNTEAFF

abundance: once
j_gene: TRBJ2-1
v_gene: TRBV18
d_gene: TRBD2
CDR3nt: TGTGCCAGCTCACCAGTGACTAGCGGGACCCTGGTGGGTGAGCAGTTCTTC
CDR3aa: CASSPVTSGTLVGEQFF

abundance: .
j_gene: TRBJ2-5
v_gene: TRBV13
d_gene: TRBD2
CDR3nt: TGTGCCAGCAGCCCCCGGGGGGTAGCTGGAGAGACCCAGTACTTC
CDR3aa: CASSPRGVAGETQYF

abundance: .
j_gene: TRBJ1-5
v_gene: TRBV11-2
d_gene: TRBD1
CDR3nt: TGTGCCAGCAGCCGTGGACAGGGAGGTCAGCCCCAGCATTTT
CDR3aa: CASSRGQGGQPQHF

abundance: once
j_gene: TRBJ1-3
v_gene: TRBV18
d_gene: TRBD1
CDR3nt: TGTGCCAGCTCAGCGGGACAGCAAAACACCATATATTTT
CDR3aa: CASSAGQQNTIYF

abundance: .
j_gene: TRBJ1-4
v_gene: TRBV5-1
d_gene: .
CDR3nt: TGCGCCAGCAGCGACCGCAGGCCTAATGAAAAACTGTTTTTT
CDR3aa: CASSDRRPNEKLFF

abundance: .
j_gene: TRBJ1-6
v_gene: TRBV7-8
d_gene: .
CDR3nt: TGTGCCAGCAGCTTAAGGGGGATGGGGGGGGCCATTAATTCACCCCTCCACTTT
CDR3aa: CASSLRGMGGAINSPLHF

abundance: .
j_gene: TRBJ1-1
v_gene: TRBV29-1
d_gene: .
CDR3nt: TGCAGCGTTTTTTGGGACTCGAGGACTGAAGCTTTCTTT
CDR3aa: CSVFWDSRTEAFF

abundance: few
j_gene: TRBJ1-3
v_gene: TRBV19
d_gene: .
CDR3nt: TGTGCCAGTAGTGACATCTCTGGAAACACCATATATTTT
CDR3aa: CASSDISGNTIYF

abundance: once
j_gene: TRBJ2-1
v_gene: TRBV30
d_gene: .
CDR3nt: TGTGCCTGGAGTGTACAGACTAGTTACAATGAGCAGTTCTTC
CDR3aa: CAWSVQTSYNEQFF

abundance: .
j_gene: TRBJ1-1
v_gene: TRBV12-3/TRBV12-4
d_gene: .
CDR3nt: TGTGCCAGCAGTCGGGACTTGAACACTGAAGCTTTCTTT
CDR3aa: CASSRDLNTEAFF

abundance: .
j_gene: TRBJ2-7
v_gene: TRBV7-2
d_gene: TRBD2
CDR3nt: TGTGCCAGCAGCTTAGGAGCGGGAGTGTCCTACGAGCAGTACTTC
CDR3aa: CASSLGAGVSYEQYF

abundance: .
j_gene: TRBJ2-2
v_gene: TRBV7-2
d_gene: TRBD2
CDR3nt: TGTGCCAGCAGCTTAAAGGCCAGCGGGAGTGCGAACACCGGGGAGCTGTTTTTT
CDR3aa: CASSLKASGSANTGELFF